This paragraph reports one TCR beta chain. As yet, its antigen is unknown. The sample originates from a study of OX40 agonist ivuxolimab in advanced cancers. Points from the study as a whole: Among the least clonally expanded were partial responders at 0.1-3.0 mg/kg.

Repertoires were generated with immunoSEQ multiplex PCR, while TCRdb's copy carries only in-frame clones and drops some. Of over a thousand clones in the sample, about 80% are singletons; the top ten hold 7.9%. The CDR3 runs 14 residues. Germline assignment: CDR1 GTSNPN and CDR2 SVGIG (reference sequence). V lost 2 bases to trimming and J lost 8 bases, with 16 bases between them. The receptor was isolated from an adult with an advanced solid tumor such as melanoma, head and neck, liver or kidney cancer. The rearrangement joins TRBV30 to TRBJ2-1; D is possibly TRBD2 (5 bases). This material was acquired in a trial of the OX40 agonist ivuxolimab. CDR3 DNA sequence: TGTGCCTGGAGTCCGGGCTTAGCGAGGGATGAGCAGTTCTTC. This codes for CAWSPGLARDEQFF. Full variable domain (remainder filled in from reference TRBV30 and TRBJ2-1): SQTIHQWPATLVQPVGSPLSLECTVEGTSNPNLYWYRQAAGRGLQLLFYSVGIGQISSEVPQNLSASRPQDRQFILSSKKLLLSDSGFYLCAWSPGLARDEQFFGPGTRLTVL.